This T cell receptor (beta chain) emerged from a study of human T cells and chemical hapten exposure. There are 16 residues in the CDR3. V shed 3 bases and J 0 bases; nucleotides not matched to a gene: 6. TCRdb reprocessed the RACE reads with MiXCR, giving one entry per CDR3 protein. Altogether under 450,000 distinct CDR3 sequences are present, roughly 4.8% being singletons, with the ten largest covering about 2.1%. Time point: patch test 1, 2 weeks after DPC sensitization. Treatment in this sample: therapeutic diphenylcyclopropenone sensitization with weekly scalp DPC. The sequence derives from a woman aged 50 to 65 with alopecia areata. Some clones in this sample may be carry-over from other donors' samples. This sample comprised whole blood, obtained in connection with sensitization to the hapten diphenylcyclopropenone (DPC). The chain joins TRBV12-3 or TRBV12-4 to TRBJ2-3; 7 bases are a match to TRBD2. CDR3 sequence: CASSFKGGGSTDTQYF. The CDR3 DNA is TGTGCCAGCAGTTTCAAGGGCGGGGGAAGCACAGATACGCAGTATTTT.